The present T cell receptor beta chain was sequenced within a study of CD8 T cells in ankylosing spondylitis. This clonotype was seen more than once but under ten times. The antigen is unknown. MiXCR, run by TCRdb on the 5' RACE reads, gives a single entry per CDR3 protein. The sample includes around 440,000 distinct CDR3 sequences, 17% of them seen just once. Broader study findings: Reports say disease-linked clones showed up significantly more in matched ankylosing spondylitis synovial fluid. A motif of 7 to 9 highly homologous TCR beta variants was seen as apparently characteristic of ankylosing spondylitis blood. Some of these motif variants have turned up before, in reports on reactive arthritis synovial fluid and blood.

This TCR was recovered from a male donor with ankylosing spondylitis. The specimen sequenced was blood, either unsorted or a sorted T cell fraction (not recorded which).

The DNA of the CDR3 is TGCGCCAGCAGCTCGGGACTAGCGGGGGGGCCGATAGATACGCAGTATTTT. Translating gives CASSSGLAGGPIDTQYF. This chain uses TRBV5-1 with TRBJ2-3; 16 bases map to TRBD2. This CDR3 region has 17 residues. V shed 3 bases and J 5 bases; nucleotides not matched to a gene: 6. Germline CDR1 SGHRS, CDR2 YFSETQ.